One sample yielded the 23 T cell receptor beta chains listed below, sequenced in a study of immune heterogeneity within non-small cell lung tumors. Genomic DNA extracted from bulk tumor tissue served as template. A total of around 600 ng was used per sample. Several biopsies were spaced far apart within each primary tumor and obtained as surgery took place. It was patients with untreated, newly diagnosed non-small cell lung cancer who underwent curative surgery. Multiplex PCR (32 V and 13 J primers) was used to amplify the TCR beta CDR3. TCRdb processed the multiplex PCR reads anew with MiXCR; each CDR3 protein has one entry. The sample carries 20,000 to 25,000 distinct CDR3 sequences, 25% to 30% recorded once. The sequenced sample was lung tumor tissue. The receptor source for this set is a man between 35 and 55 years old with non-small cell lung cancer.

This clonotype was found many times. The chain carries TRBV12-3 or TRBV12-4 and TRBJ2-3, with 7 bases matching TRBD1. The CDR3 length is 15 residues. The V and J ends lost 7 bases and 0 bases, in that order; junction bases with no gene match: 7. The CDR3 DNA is TGTGCCAGCACCGGACAGGTTGCTAGCACAGATACGCAGTATTTT. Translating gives CASTGQVASTDTQYF.

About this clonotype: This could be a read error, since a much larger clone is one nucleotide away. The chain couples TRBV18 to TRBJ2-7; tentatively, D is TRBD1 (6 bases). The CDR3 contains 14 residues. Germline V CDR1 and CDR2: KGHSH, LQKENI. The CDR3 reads CASSPGTSSYERYF. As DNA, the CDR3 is TGTGCCAGCTCACCCGGGACAAGCTCCTACGAGCGGTACTTC.

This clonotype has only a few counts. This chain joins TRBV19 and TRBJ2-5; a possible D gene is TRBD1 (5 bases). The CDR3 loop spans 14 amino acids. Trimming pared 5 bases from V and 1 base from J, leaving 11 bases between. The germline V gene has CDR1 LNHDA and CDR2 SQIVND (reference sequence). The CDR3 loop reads CASSSAGIQETQYF. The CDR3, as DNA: TGTGCCAGTAGTTCGGCAGGGATCCAAGAGACCCAGTACTTC.

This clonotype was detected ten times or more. CDR3 loop: CASSLTLTGGAYEQYF. The CDR3 DNA follows: TGCGCCAGCAGCTTGACCCTAACAGGGGGCGCGTACGAGCAGTACTTC. The chain carries TRBV5-1 and TRBJ2-7, with 9 nucleotides matching TRBD1. With 1 base clipped from V and 4 bases from J, the junction kept 9 bases outside the gene matches. The CDR3 consists of 16 residues. Germline-derived CDR1 and CDR2 are SGHRS and YFSETQ.

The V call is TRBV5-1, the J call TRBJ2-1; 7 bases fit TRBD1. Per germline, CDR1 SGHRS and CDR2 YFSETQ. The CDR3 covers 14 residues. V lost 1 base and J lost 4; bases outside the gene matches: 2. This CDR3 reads CASSLTGAYNEQFF. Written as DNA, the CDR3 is TGCGCCAGCAGCTTGACAGGGGCGTACAATGAGCAGTTCTTC.

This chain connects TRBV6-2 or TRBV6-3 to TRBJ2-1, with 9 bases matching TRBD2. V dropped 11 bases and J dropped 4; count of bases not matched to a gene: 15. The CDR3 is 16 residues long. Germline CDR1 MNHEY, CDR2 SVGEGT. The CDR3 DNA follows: TGTGCCCGCCGCCGGCCTCGCGGGGGGGGTTACAATGAGCAGTTCTTC. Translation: CARRRPRGGGYNEQFF.

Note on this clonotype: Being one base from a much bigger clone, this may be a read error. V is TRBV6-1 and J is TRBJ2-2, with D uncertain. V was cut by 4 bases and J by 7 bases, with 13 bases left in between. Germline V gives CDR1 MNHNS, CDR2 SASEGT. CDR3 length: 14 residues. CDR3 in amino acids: CASSAARSGGELFF. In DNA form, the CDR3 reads TGTGCCAGCAGTGCCGCCCGATCTGGCGGGGAGCTGTTTTTT.

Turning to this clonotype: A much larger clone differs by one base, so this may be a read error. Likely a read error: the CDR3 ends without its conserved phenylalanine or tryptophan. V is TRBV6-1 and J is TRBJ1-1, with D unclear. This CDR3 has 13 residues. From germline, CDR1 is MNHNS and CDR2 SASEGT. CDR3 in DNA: TGCGGGGTCAGAACAAACCTGAACACTGAAGCTTTCCTT. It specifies CGVRTNLNTEAFL.

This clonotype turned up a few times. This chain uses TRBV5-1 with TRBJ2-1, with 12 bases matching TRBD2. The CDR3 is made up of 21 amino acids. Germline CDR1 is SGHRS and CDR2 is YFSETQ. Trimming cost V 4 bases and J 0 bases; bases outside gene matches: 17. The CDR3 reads CASSRLPSGRAHSSSYNEQFF. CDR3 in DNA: TGCGCCAGCAGCCGTCTTCCTAGCGGGAGGGCCCACTCGAGCTCCTACAATGAGCAGTTCTTC.

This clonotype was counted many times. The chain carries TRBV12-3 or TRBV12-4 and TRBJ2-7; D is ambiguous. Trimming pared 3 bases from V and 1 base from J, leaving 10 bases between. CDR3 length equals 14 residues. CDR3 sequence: CASSLARLSYEQYF. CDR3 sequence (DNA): TGTGCCAGCAGTTTGGCCAGGCTTTCCTACGAGCAGTACTTC.

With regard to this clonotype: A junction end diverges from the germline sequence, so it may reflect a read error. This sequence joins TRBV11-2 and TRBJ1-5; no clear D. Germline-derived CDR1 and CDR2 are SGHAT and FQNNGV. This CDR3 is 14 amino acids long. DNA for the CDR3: TGTGTCAGCAGCTTATCCGGGAGCAATCAGCCCCAGCATTTT. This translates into CVSSLSGSNQPQHF.

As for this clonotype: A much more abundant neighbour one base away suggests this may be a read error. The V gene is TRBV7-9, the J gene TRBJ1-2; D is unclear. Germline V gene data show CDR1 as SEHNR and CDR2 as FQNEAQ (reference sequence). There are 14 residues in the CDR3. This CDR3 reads CASSSPTFEGGYNF. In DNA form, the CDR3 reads TGTGCCAGCAGCTCTCCGACCTTCGAGGGTGGCTACAACTTC. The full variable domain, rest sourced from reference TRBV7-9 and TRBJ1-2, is DTGVSQNPRHKITKRGQNVTFRCDPISEHNRLYWYRQTLGQGPEFLTYFQNEAQLEKSRLLSDRFSAERPKGSFSTLEIQRTEQGDSAMYLCASSSPTFEGGYNFGSGTRLTVV.

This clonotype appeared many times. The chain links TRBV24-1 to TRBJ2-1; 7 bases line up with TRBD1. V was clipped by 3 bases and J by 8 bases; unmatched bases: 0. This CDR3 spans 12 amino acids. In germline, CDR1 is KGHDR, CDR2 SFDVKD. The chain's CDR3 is CATSDDRDEQFF. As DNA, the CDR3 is TGTGCCACCAGTGATGACAGGGATGAGCAGTTCTTC.

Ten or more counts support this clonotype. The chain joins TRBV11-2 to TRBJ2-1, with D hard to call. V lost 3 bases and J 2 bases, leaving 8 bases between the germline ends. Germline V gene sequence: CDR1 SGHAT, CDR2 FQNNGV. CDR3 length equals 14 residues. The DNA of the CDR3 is TGTGCCAGCAGCTTCCGGCAGACCTACAATGAGCAGTTCTTC. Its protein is CASSFRQTYNEQFF. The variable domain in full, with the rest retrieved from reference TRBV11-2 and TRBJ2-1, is EAGVAQSPRYKIIEKRQSVAFWCNPISGHATLYWYQQILGQGPKLLIQFQNNGVVDDSQLPKDRFSAERLKGVDSTLKIQPAKLEDSAVYLCASSFRQTYNEQFFGPGTRLTVL.

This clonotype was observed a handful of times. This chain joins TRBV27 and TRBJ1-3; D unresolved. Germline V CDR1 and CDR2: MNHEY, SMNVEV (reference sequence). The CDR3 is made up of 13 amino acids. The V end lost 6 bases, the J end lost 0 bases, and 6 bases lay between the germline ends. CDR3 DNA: TGTGCCAGCAGCCAGAACTCTGGAAACACCATATATTTT. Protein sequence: CASSQNSGNTIYF.

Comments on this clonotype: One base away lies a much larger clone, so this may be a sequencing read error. For the CDR3, the DNA is TGTGCCAGCAGTGAAAGCGGGAGGACAGGGGATAACGAGCATTACTTC. As protein: CASSESGRTGDNEHYF. The J gene is TRBJ2-7, the V gene TRBV6-1; the D gene could be TRBD1 or TRBD2 (9 bases each). This CDR3 region has 16 residues. CDR1 and CDR2 (germline): MNHNS, SASEGT.

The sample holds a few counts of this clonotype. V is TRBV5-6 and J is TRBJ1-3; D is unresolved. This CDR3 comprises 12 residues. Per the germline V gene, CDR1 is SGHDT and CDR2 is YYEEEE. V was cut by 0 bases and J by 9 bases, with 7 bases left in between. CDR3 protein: CASSLAAGTIYF. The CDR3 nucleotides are TGTGCCAGCAGCTTGGCGGCGGGCACCATATATTTT. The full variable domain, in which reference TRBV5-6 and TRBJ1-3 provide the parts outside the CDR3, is DAGVTQSPTHLIKTRGQQVTLRCSPKSGHDTVSWYQQALGQGPQFIFQYYEEEERQRGNFPDRFSGHQFPNYSSELNVNALLLGDSALYLCASSLAAGTIYFGEGSWLTVV.

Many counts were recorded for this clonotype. Written as DNA, the CDR3 is TGTGCCACCGGGGGGGCCTATGGCTACACCTTC. It is translated as CATGGAYGYTF. The genes are TRBV24-1 and TRBJ1-2; possible D gene TRBD1, 6 bases. Germline CDR1 KGHDR, CDR2 SFDVKD. The CDR3 has 11 residues. With 9 bases removed from V and 4 bases from J, the gap between germline ends came to 8 bases.

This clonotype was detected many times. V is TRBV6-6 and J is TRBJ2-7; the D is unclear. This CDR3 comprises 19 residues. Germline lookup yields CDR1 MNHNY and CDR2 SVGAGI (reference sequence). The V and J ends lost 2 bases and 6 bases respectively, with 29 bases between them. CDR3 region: CASSYARKSEAMRSSEQYF. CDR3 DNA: TGTGCCAGCAGTTACGCGAGGAAGAGTGAGGCGATGAGATCTAGCGAGCAGTACTTC.

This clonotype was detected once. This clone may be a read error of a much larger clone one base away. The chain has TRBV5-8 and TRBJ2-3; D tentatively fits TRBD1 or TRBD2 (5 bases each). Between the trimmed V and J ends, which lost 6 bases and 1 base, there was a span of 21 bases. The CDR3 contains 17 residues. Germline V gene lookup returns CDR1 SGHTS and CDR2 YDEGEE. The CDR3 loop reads CASTRLWGYGGTDTQYF. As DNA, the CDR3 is TGTGCCAGCACCCGCCTTTGGGGGTATGGAGGCACAGATACGCAGTATTTT.

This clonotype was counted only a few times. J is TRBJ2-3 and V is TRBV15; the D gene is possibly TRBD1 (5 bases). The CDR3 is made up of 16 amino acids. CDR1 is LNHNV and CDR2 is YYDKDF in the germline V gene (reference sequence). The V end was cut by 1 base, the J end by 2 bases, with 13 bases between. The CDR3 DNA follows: TGTGCCACCAGCAGAGGCCCAGGGATTGTCACAGATACGCAGTATTTT. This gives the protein CATSRGPGIVTDTQYF.

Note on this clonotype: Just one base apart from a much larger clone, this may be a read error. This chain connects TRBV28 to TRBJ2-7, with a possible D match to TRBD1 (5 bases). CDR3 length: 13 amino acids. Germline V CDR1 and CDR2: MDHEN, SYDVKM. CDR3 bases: TGTGACAGCAGTTTCCCCCATCGACAGGAGCAGTACTTC. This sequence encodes CDSSFPHRQEQYF.

This CDR3 is CAARGGAGQETQYF. The CDR3 region has the DNA TGTGCCGCTCGGGGGGGGGCTGGACAAGAGACCCAGTACTTC. The rearrangement uses TRBV2 and TRBJ2-5; TRBD2 agrees at 8 bases. The CDR3 has 14 residues. V dropped 11 bases and J dropped 2; count of bases not matched to a gene: 10. Germline V gene data show CDR1 as SNHLY and CDR2 as FYNNEI.